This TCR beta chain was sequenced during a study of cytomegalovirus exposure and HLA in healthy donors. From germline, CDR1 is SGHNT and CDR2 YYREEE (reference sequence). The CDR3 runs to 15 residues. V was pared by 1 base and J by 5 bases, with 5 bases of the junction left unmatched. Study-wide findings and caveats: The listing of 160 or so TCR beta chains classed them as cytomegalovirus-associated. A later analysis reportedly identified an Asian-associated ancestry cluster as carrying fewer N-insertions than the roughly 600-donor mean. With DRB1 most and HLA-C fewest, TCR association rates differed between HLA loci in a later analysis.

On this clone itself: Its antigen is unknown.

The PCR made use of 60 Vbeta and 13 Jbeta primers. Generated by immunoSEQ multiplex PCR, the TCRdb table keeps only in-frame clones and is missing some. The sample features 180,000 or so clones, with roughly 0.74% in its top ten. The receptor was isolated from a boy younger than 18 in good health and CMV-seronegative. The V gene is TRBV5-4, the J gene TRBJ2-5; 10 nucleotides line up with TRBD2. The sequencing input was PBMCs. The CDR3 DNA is TGTGCCAGCAGCTTGACTAGCGGGGCGGGGGAGACCCAGTACTTC. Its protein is CASSLTSGAGETQYF.